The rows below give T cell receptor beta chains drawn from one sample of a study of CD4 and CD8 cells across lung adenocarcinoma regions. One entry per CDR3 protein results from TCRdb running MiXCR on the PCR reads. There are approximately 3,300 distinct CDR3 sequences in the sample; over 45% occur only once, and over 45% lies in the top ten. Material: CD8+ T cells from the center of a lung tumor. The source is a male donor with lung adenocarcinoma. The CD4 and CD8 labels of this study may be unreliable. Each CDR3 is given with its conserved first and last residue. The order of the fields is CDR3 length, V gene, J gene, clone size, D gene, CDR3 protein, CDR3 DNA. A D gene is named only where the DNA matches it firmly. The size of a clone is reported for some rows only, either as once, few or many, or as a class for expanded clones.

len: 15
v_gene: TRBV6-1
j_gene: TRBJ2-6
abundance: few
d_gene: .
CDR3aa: CASSDFHSGANVLTF
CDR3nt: TGTGCCAGCAGTGACTTCCACTCTGGGGCCAACGTCCTGACTTTC

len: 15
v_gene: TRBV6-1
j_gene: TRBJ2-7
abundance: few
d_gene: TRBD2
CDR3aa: CASSNSRTSGSEQYF
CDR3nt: TGTGCCAGCAGTAATTCCCGGACTAGCGGGAGCGAGCAGTACTTC

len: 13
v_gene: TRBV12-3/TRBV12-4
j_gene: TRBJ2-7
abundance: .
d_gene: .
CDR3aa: CASSIRGAYEQYF
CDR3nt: TGTGCCAGCAGCATCAGGGGGGCCTACGAGCAGTACTTC

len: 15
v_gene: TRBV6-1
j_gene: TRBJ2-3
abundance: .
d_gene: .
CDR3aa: CASSGGSVGTDTQYF
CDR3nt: TGTGCCAGCAGTGGGGGTTCGGTCGGTACAGATACGCAGTATTTT

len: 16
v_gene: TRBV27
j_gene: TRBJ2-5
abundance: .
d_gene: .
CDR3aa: CASSARRGRDQDTQYF
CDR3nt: TGTGCCAGCAGTGCACGACGGGGCCGTGACCAAGATACCCAGTACTTC

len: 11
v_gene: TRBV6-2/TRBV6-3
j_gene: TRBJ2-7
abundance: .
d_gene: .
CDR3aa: CASSPLDEQYF
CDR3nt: TGTGCCAGCAGCCCCCTCGATGAGCAGTACTTC

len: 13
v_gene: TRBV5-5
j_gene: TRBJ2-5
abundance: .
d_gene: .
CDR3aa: CASSLLGEETQYF
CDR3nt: TGTGCCAGCAGCTTGCTGGGGGAAGAGACCCAGTACTTC

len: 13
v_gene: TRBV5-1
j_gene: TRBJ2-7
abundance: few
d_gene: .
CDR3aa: CASSLEVLDEQYF
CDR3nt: TGCGCCAGCAGCTTGGAGGTTTTGGATGAGCAGTACTTC

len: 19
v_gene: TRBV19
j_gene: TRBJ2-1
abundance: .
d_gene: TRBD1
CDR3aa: CASSKRQGIEGWSYNEQFF
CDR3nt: TGTGCCAGTAGTAAAAGACAGGGAATCGAAGGATGGTCCTACAATGAGCAGTTCTTC

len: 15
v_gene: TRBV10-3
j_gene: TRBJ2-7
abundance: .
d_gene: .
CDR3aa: CASRPSQGWAYEQYF
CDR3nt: TGTGCCTCCCGACCATCTCAGGGGTGGGCCTACGAGCAGTACTTC

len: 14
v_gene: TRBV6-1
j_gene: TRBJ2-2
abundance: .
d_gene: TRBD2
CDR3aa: CASRPSGAPGELFF
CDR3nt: TGTGCCAGCAGGCCTAGCGGAGCCCCCGGGGAGCTGTTTTTT

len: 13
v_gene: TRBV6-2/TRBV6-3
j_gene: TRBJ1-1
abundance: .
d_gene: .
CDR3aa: CASSYSRDTVAFF
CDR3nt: TGTGCCAGCAGTTACTCGCGGGACACGGTTGCTTTCTTT

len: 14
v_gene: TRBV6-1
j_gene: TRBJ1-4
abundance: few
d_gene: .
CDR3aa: CASSDWQGSEKLFF
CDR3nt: TGTGCCAGCAGTGATTGGCAGGGGTCTGAAAAACTGTTTTTT

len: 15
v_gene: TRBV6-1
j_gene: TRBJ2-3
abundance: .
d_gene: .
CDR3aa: CASRKVGRAGDTQYF
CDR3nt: TGTGCCAGCAGAAAGGTTGGGCGAGCGGGAGATACGCAGTATTTT

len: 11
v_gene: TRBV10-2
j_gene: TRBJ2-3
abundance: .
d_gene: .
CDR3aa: CASSAKNTQYF
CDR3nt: TGCGCCAGCAGTGCCAAAAACACGCAGTACTTT

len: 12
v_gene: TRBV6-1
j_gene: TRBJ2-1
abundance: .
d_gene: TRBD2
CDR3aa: CASEREGYEQFF
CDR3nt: TGTGCCAGCGAGCGGGAGGGGTACGAGCAGTTCTTC

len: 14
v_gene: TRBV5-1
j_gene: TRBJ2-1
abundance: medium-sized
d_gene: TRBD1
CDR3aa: CASRGTGRGNEQFF
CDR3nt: TGCGCCAGCAGGGGGACAGGGAGAGGCAATGAGCAGTTCTTC

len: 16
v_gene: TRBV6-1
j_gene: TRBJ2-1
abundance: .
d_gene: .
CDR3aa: CASSVRDQVGSNVQFF
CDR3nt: TGTGCCAGCAGTGTCAGGGATCAGGTTGGCTCCAACGTGCAGTTCTTC